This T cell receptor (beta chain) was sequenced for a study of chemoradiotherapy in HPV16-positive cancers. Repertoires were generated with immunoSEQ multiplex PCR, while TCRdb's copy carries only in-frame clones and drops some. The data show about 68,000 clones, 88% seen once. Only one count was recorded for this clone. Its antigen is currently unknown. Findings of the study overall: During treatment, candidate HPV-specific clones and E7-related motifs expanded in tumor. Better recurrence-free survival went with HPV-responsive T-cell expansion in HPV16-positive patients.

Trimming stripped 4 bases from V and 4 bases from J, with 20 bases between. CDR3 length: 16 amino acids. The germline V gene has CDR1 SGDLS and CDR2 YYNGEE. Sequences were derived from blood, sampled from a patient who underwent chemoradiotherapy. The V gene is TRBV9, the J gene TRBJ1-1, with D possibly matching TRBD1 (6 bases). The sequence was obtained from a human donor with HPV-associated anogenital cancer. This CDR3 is CASSPHRVPLGTEAFF. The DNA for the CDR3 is TGTGCCAGCAGCCCCCACAGGGTACCCTTAGGCACTGAAGCTTTCTTT. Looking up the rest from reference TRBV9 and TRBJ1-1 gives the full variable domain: DSGVTQTPKHLITATGQRVTLRCSPRSGDLSVYWYQQSLDQGLQFLIQYYNGEERAKGNILERFSAQQFPDLHSELNLSSLELGDSALYFCASSPHRVPLGTEAFFGQGTRLTVV.